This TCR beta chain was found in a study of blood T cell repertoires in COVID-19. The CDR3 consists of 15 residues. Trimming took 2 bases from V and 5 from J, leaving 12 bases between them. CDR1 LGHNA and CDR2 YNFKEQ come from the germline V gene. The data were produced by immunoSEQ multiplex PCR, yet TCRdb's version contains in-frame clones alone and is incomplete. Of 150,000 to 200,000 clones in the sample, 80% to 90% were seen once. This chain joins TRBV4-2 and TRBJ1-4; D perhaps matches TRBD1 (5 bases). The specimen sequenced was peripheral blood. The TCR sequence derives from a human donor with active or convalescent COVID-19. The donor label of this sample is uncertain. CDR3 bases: TGTGCCAGCAGCCAACCACAGGCGACCAATGAAAAACTGTTTTTT. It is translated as CASSQPQATNEKLFF.